This T cell receptor beta chain is from a study of radiation and T cells in renal cell carcinoma. Study overall: Nephrectomy followed 15 Gy stereotactic body radiation by 4 weeks.

The germline CDR1 and CDR2 sequences are WNHNN and SYGVQD (reference sequence). The CDR3 loop spans 14 amino acids. V lost 3 bases and J lost 5, with 14 bases in between. TCRdb's copy holds only in-frame clones and misses some; the assay was immunoSEQ multiplex PCR. The sample yields 90,000 to 100,000 clones, around nine tenths seen once. Time point described: baseline pretreatment blood. As for treatment: 15 Gy SBRT to primary tumor, nephrectomy 4 weeks later. This chain joins TRBV10-1 and TRBJ2-7; D is undetermined. This TCR was recovered from a man aged 45-65 years with renal cell carcinoma. The source material was blood, sampled from a patient whose treatment included radiotherapy and nephrectomy. CDR3 in amino acids: CASSDGLSGNEQYF. CDR3 bases: TGCGCCAGCAGTGATGGCTTGTCAGGCAACGAGCAGTACTTC.